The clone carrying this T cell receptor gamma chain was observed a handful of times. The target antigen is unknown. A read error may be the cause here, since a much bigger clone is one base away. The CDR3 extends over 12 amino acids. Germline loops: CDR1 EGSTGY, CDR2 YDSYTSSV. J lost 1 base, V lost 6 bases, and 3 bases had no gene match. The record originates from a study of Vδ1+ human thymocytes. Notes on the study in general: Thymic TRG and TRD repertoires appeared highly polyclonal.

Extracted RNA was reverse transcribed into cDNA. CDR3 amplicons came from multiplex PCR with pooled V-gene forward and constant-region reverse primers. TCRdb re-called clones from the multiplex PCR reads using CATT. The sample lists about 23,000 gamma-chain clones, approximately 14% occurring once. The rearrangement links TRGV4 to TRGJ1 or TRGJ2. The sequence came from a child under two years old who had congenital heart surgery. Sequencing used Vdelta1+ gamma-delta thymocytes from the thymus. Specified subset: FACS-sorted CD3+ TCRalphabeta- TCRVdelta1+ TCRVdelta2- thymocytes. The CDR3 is CATWTNYYKKLF. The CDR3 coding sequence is TGTGCCACCTGGACCAATTATTATAAGAAACTCTTT.